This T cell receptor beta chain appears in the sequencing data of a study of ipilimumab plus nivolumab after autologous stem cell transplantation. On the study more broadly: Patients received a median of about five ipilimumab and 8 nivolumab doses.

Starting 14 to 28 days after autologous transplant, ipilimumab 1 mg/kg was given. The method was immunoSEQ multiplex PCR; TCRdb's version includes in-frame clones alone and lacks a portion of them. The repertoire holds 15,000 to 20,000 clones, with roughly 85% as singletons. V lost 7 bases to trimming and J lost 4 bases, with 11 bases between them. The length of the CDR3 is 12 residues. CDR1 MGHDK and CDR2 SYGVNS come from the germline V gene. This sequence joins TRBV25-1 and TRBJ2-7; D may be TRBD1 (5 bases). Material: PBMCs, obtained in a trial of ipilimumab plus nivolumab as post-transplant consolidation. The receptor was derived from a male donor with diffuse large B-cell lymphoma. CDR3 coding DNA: TGTGCCAGCACATCCCAGGGTTACGAGCAGTACTTC. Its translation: CASTSQGYEQYF.